The 14 T cell receptor beta chains given below trace back to one sample, sequenced in a study of Tregs in tolerant kidney transplant recipients (dated by TCRdb to 2018 to 2020). Libraries were made using the immunoSEQ multiplex PCR assay. Here the immuneACCESS table is served through TCRdb, limited to in-frame sequences with V and J called. Missing clones are a known gap in these copies; in checked studies unresolved V genes cover under half, and the rest lacks a known reason. The sample records about 61,000 clones, 80% to 90% of which are singletons. The ten largest clones represent roughly 2% of the sample. The sample's time point label, in plain terms: blood sample drawn before combined kidney and bone marrow transplant. Here the sequenced sample was Tregs from blood, taken before the transplant. Receptors originate from a human donor who received a combined kidney and bone marrow transplant.

This chain joins TRBV10-2 and TRBJ1-6; D call uncertain. V lost 2 bases to trimming and J lost 13 bases, with 12 bases between them. Germline-derived CDR1 and CDR2 are WSHSY and SAAADI. The CDR3 is 13 amino acids. This chain's CDR3 is CASSEASQAPLHF. The CDR3 region has the DNA TGCGCCAGCAGTGAGGCAAGCCAGGCTCCCCTCCACTTT.

V and J are TRBV27 and TRBJ2-7; 12 bases align to TRBD1. Germline V gene lookup returns CDR1 MNHEY and CDR2 SMNVEV (reference sequence). The CDR3 sequence is 15 residues long. V lost 3 bases, J lost 6 bases, and 6 bases stayed unmatched. The CDR3 nucleotides read TGTGCCAGCAGTTTCACGGGACAGGGGGCGGGCGAGCAGTACTTC. Residues: CASSFTGQGAGEQYF.

This chain links TRBV5-1 with TRBJ2-5; D remains unclear. CDR1 and CDR2 from the germline V gene are SGHRS and YFSETQ. V was clipped by 5 bases and J by 1 base, with 12 bases between them. The CDR3 is made up of 14 amino acids. As DNA, the CDR3 is TGCGCCAGCAGACTTAGACTCGTCCAAGAGACCCAGTACTTC. Protein: CASRLRLVQETQYF.

This clone has more than one count but fewer than ten. The CDR3, as DNA: TGTGCCAGCAGCTTAAGCTATGGCTACACCTTC. The encoded protein is CASSLSYGYTF. V is TRBV7-6 and J is TRBJ1-2; no clear D gene. The CDR3 consists of 11 residues. Trimming pared 2 bases from V and 4 bases from J, leaving 2 bases between. Looked up from germline, CDR1 is SGHVS and CDR2 is FNYEAQ.

The chain employs TRBV7-2 and TRBJ2-1; 8 bases fit TRBD2. Germline CDR1 and CDR2: SGHTA and FQGNSA. V was pared by 8 bases and J by 0 bases, with 12 bases of the junction left unmatched. The CDR3 loop spans 17 amino acids. CDR3 sequence: CASRPGTSRSSYNEQFF. In DNA, the CDR3 is TGTGCCAGCCGTCCCGGGACTAGTCGGAGCTCCTACAATGAGCAGTTCTTC.

CDR3 in DNA: TGTGCCAGCAGCCACCACCCGGGGGTCTATGGCTACACCTTC. Amino acids: CASSHHPGVYGYTF. The chain combines TRBV14 with TRBJ1-2; D may be TRBD1 (5 bases). The CDR3 totals 14 residues. The V gene lost 3 bases and the J gene lost 4 bases, with 12 bases spanning the gap. Germline V gives CDR1 SGHDN, CDR2 FVKESK.

The genes are TRBV19 and TRBJ2-1; D is possibly TRBD1 (6 bases). This CDR3 is 16 amino acids long. The ends were cut back, 0 bases at V and 2 bases at J, with 11 bases in the middle. Per the germline V gene, CDR1 is LNHDA and CDR2 is SQIVND (reference sequence). The CDR3 sequence is CASSIDPRGPYNEQFF. The CDR3 nucleotides read TGTGCCAGTAGTATAGATCCCAGGGGTCCCTACAATGAGCAGTTCTTC. Full variable domain (remainder filled in from reference TRBV19 and TRBJ2-1): DGGITQSPKYLFRKEGQNVTLSCEQNLNHDAMYWYRQDPGQGLRLIYYSQIVNDFQKGDIAEGYSVSREKKESFPLTVTSAQKNPTAFYLCASSIDPRGPYNEQFFGPGTRLTVL.

V gene TRBV27 combines with J gene TRBJ1-2, with a tentative D call TRBD1 (5 bases). CDR1 is MNHEY and CDR2 is SMNVEV in the germline V gene (reference sequence). Trimming left V 2 bases short and J 7 bases short, with 11 bases between. The CDR3 totals 13 residues. This CDR3 is CASSLLGVGGYTF. The CDR3 DNA follows: TGTGCCAGCAGTTTACTAGGGGTCGGTGGCTACACCTTC.

About this clone itself: The limits of the CDR3 on the DNA are not certain, so only TCRdb's listed CDR3 is given. V is TRBV29-1 and J is TRBJ2-5. Termini included, the CDR3 measures 11 amino acids. Germline CDR1 is SQVTM and CDR2 is ANQGSEA. The CDR3: CSVGPGETQYF.

This chain links TRBV7-2 with TRBJ2-3; D is ambiguous. The V end was cut by 1 base, the J end by 4 bases, with 15 bases between. The CDR3 is 16 residues long. Per the germline V gene, CDR1 is SGHTA and CDR2 is FQGNSA. DNA for the CDR3: TGTGCCAGCAGCTTAGGGTTCCGATCTCGGCCAGATACGCAGTATTTT. As protein: CASSLGFRSRPDTQYF.

V usage is TRBV7-2 and J usage is TRBJ2-3, with TRBD1 matching 9 bases. J gave up 1 base and V 5 bases, and 4 bases lay outside the gene matches. CDR1 is SGHTA, CDR2 FQGNSA, per germline. The CDR3 contains 15 residues. The CDR3 sequence: CASSRGQGGTDTQYF. The CDR3 coding sequence is TGTGCCAGCAGCCGGGGACAGGGAGGCACAGATACGCAGTATTTT.

This chain uses TRBV29-1 with TRBJ2-1; D not resolved. V shed 8 bases and J shed 7 bases, with 24 bases lying between them. The CDR3 loop spans 15 amino acids. Germline V gives CDR1 SQVTM, CDR2 ANQGSEA. The CDR3 DNA follows: TGCAGCTGCGCTCATGGGTTCCGGCAGAGAAATGAGCAGTTCTTC. Protein: CSCAHGFRQRNEQFF.

The V and J genes are TRBV5-6 and TRBJ1-6; D is unclear. The CDR3 contains 12 residues. Per germline, CDR1 SGHDT and CDR2 YYEEEE. V lost 4 bases, J lost 8 bases, and 7 bases lay in between. The CDR3 protein is CASSREYSPLHF. The DNA for the CDR3 is TGTGCCAGCAGCCGAGAGTATTCACCCCTCCACTTT.

This clone was picked up one time. The rearrangement uses TRBV2 and TRBJ1-2; D is unresolved. The CDR3 contains 15 residues. Germline V gene lookup returns CDR1 SNHLY and CDR2 FYNNEI. The germline V and J ends were trimmed by 1 base and 3 bases, with 12 bases remaining between them. CDR3 DNA: TGTGCCAGCAGTGAAGTTTGGCGCGGAGACTATGGCTACACCTTC. Encoded protein: CASSEVWRGDYGYTF.